This TCR beta chain was retrieved from a study of siplizumab effects on memory and regulatory T cells. As for this clone: Its antigen is not identified.

V shed 1 base and J 3 bases; nucleotides not matched to a gene: 12. Germline CDR1 reads LNHNV; CDR2 reads YYDKDF (reference sequence). The CDR3 loop spans 19 amino acids. The study's findings and limits: The study found naive T cells seemingly more diverse than memory cells and seemingly major alloresponse contributors. Treg origin accounted for an average of 68.8% of mappable alloreactive CD4+ clones with siplizumab and 26.9% in controls. Roughly 80-95% of proliferating CD4+ or CD8+ clones lacked a naive or memory phenotype that could be assigned.

Assays were performed on 9.7 x 10^4 or so TCR templates per sample. The data were produced by immunoSEQ multiplex PCR, yet TCRdb's version contains in-frame clones alone and is incomplete. This repertoire shows about 100,000 clones, 94% found once; its top ten account for 0.55% to 0.65%. This receptor was identified in a human donor in good health. V and J are TRBV15 and TRBJ2-1; 10 bases align to TRBD2. The sequenced sample consisted of Tregs sorted from blood. CDR3 nucleotides: TGTGCCACCAGCAGAGTAATAGCGGGAGGTTTTAGGCTCTACAATGAGCAGTTCTTC. It specifies CATSRVIAGGFRLYNEQFF.